A selection of T cell receptor beta chains follows, all from one sample in a study of T cell repertoires in ileal Crohn's disease. This table comes from immunoSEQ multiplex PCR, and its TCRdb copy is limited to in-frame clones, with some not included. The sample lists about 14,000 clones, 70% to 80% seen once, with 5.9% in the top ten. Sequenced material: ileal tissue. The source is an adult with Crohn's disease. Each CDR3 is given with its conserved first and last residue. A D gene is named only where the DNA matches it firmly.

J gene: TRBJ2-1
D gene: TRBD1
V gene: TRBV25-1
CDR3 protein: CASSVPGGNEQFF
CDR3 DNA: TGTGCCAGCAGTGTTCCAGGGGGCAATGAGCAGTTCTTC

J gene: TRBJ2-7
D gene: -
V gene: TRBV2
CDR3 protein: CASSSEYEQYF
CDR3 DNA: TGTGCCAGCAGTTCAGAGTACGAGCAGTACTTC

J gene: TRBJ1-6
D gene: -
V gene: TRBV2
CDR3 protein: CASSEGRSFYNSPLHF
CDR3 DNA: TGTGCCAGCAGTGAAGGGCGGAGTTTCTATAATTCACCCCTCCACTTT

J gene: TRBJ1-1
D gene: -
V gene: TRBV19
CDR3 protein: CASSIRGGTEAFF
CDR3 DNA: TGTGCCAGTAGTATAAGGGGTGGCACTGAAGCTTTCTTT

J gene: TRBJ2-7
D gene: -
V gene: TRBV9
CDR3 protein: CASSPAGDEQYF
CDR3 DNA: TGTGCCAGCAGCCCCGCTGGGGACGAGCAGTACTTC

J gene: TRBJ2-6
D gene: -
V gene: TRBV5-6
CDR3 protein: CASSLGASSGANVLTF
CDR3 DNA: TGTGCCAGCAGCCTAGGGGCGAGCTCTGGGGCCAACGTCCTGACTTTC

J gene: TRBJ2-7
D gene: -
V gene: TRBV5-6
CDR3 protein: CASTLGQGAYEQYF
CDR3 DNA: TGTGCCAGCACCCTGGGGCAGGGAGCCTACGAGCAGTACTTC

J gene: TRBJ1-1
D gene: -
V gene: TRBV27
CDR3 protein: CASSLGSNTEAFF
CDR3 DNA: TGTGCCAGCAGCTTAGGGTCGAACACTGAAGCTTTCTTT

J gene: TRBJ2-1
D gene: TRBD2
V gene: TRBV12-5
CDR3 protein: CASGPPGGRFNEQFF
CDR3 DNA: TGTGCTAGTGGTCCGCCGGGGGGTAGGTTCAATGAGCAGTTCTTC

J gene: TRBJ2-2
D gene: -
V gene: TRBV11-3
CDR3 protein: CASSFDRNTGELFF
CDR3 DNA: TGTGCCAGCAGTTTCGACAGGAACACCGGGGAGCTGTTTTTT